A selection of T cell receptor beta chains follows, all from one sample in a study of control samples from healthy donors and cancer patients. Profiling relied on immunoSEQ multiplex PCR, and the TCRdb table lists in-frame clones only, not all of them. The sample lists some 37,000 clones, roughly 90% occurring once. Sequenced sample: blood. These receptors were collected from a woman aged 45-65 years in good health. The CDR3 runs from the conserved cysteine through the conserved F or W. A D gene is named only where the DNA matches it firmly. Clone size appears in some rows only: once, few, many, or a class for an expanded clone.

TRBV28,NA,few,TRBJ1-5,TGTGCCAGCAGTTACGACAGGAGTAGCAATCAGCCCCAGCATTTT,CASSYDRSSNQPQHF
TRBV5-6,TRBD1,NA,TRBJ1-2,TGTGCCACCGACGTTGGACAGGGCTATGGCTACACCTTC,CATDVGQGYGYTF
TRBV4-3,NA,NA,TRBJ2-5,TGCGCCAGCAGTCGCTCGGTTGAGGGGGGGGAGACCCAGTACTTC,CASSRSVEGGETQYF
TRBV25-1,NA,NA,TRBJ1-5,TGTGCCAGCCGAATTAGGGACTATAGCAATCAGCCCCAGCATTTT,CASRIRDYSNQPQHF
TRBV4-2,TRBD2,few,TRBJ2-6,TGTGCCAGCAGCCCTAAGGTACTAGCGGGGGGGCCTGGGGCCAACGTCCTGACTTTC,CASSPKVLAGGPGANVLTF
TRBV7-2,NA,NA,TRBJ2-1,TGTGCCAGCAGCTTAGAGTACCCGTACAATGAGCAGTTCTTC,CASSLEYPYNEQFF
TRBV11-1,TRBD1,NA,TRBJ2-7,TGTGCCAGCAGCAGGACAGGGATCGAGCAGTACTTC,CASSRTGIEQYF
TRBV27,NA,NA,TRBJ2-7,TGTGCCAGCAGTTTAAAGCTCTCCTACGAGCAGTACTTC,CASSLKLSYEQYF
TRBV20-1,TRBD1,NA,TRBJ1-2,TGCAGTGCTAGTGAGGACAGGGCGGGTGGGGCCTTC,CSASEDRAGGAF
TRBV20-1,NA,NA,TRBJ1-2,TGCAGTGCTAGTGCACAGGGAGGGGATGGCTACACCTTC,CSASAQGGDGYTF
TRBV5-6,NA,NA,TRBJ2-3,TGTGCCAGCTCCGATGAGGGGAACACAGATACGCAGTATTTT,CASSDEGNTDTQYF
TRBV7-6,NA,NA,TRBJ2-3,TGTGCCAGCAGCTTACGCGATGGGGCCACAGATACGCAGTATTTT,CASSLRDGATDTQYF
TRBV5-6,NA,once,TRBJ2-1,TGTGCCAGCAGCTTGGATTATAGAGGGGCCTACAATGAGCAGTTCTTC,CASSLDYRGAYNEQFF
TRBV5-8,TRBD1,NA,TRBJ1-6,TGTGCCACCCGTAGGCAGGGGGCGGATAATTCACCCCTCCACTTT,CATRRQGADNSPLHF
TRBV3-1/TRBV3-2,TRBD1,NA,TRBJ1-4,TGTGCCAGCAGAGCCGGACAGGCAACTAATGAAAAACTGTTTTTT,CASRAGQATNEKLFF
TRBV27,NA,NA,TRBJ1-4,TGTGCCAGCAGCTTATTGGGTTTTAATGAAAAACTGTTTTTT,CASSLLGFNEKLFF
TRBV18,NA,NA,TRBJ2-5,TGTGCCAGCTCATGGGGCCTCCAACAAGAGACCCAGTACTTC,CASSWGLQQETQYF
TRBV19,TRBD2,NA,TRBJ2-3,TGTGCCAGTAGTCACCAGACTAGCGGGGCAGCAGATACGCAGTATTTT,CASSHQTSGAADTQYF
TRBV29-1,NA,NA,TRBJ1-2,TGCAGCGACCTTAACTATGGCTACACCTTC,CSDLNYGYTF
TRBV19,TRBD2,NA,TRBJ2-7,TGTGCCAGTAGTGTCAGCGGGGAAAGCTCCTACGAGCAGTACTTC,CASSVSGESSYEQYF
TRBV15,NA,NA,TRBJ1-4,TGTGCCACCAGCAGAGGCAAGAATGAAAAACTGTTTTTT,CATSRGKNEKLFF
TRBV7-3,NA,once,TRBJ2-2,TGTGCCAGCAGGGAGGGACAGATCACCGGGGAGCTGTTTTTT,CASREGQITGELFF
TRBV6-4,NA,NA,TRBJ1-5,TGTGCCAGCAGTGACCGGCACTCGGCTGCGGGGCCCCAGCATTTT,CASSDRHSAAGPQHF
TRBV6-5,NA,NA,TRBJ1-5,TGTGCCAGCAGTTCCCGAACAGGTTATAGCAATCAGCCCCAGCATTTT,CASSSRTGYSNQPQHF
TRBV24-1,NA,NA,TRBJ1-2,TGTGCCACCAGGGATCGACAGGACACAAAGGGTGGCTACACCTTC,CATRDRQDTKGGYTF
TRBV6-2/TRBV6-3,NA,NA,TRBJ1-5,TGTGCCAGCAGTTACCAGGGCAGTACGGTCCAGCCCCAGCATTTT,CASSYQGSTVQPQHF
TRBV3-1/TRBV3-2,TRBD2,NA,TRBJ2-5,TGTGCCAGCAGCCCAAGCGGGGGGAAACAAGAGACCCAGTACTTC,CASSPSGGKQETQYF
TRBV6-7,TRBD2,once,TRBJ2-1,TGTGCCAGCAGTTACGGCCTAGCGGCAGCCGATGAGCAGTTCTTC,CASSYGLAAADEQFF
TRBV6-5,NA,NA,TRBJ2-5,TGTGCCAGCAGTTACGGGCAGATACAAGAGACCCAGTACTTC,CASSYGQIQETQYF
TRBV5-5,TRBD1,NA,TRBJ2-1,TGTGCCAGCAGCTTTGGGACAGCCATTGAGCAGTTCTTC,CASSFGTAIEQFF
TRBV3-1/TRBV3-2,NA,NA,TRBJ1-4,TGTGCCAGCAGCCAAGGGGGAGGACGAAAACTGTTTTTT,CASSQGGGRKLFF
TRBV5-8,NA,NA,TRBJ1-3,TGTGCCAGCAGCTTTAAAGGGTCATCTGGAAACACCATATATTTT,CASSFKGSSGNTIYF
TRBV7-2,TRBD1,NA,TRBJ2-1,TGTGCCAGCAGCCTTGGGACAGGGGGCAGGAGTGAGCAGTTCTTC,CASSLGTGGRSEQFF
TRBV5-5,TRBD2,once,TRBJ2-1,TGTGCCAGCAGCCCCGAGCGGGGGGGTTCCTACAATGAGCAGTTCTTC,CASSPERGGSYNEQFF
TRBV12-3/TRBV12-4,NA,NA,TRBJ1-5,TGTGCCAGCAGCGAAGACGGCTCGGGGCCCCAGCATTTT,CASSEDGSGPQHF
TRBV28,NA,NA,TRBJ2-5,TGTGCCAACTCCTTCGGACAGAGGGAGACCCAGTACTTC,CANSFGQRETQYF
TRBV5-1,NA,NA,TRBJ1-1,TGCGCCAGCAGCGCCACCTCGGTACAGGTGAACACTGAAGCTTTCTTT,CASSATSVQVNTEAFF
TRBV2,NA,NA,TRBJ2-5,TGTGCCAGCAACTGGACACCGTACCAAGAGACCCAGTACTTC,CASNWTPYQETQYF
TRBV28,NA,NA,TRBJ2-7,TGTGCCAGCGGGTTGTACTACGAGCAGTACTTC,CASGLYYEQYF
TRBV28,TRBD1,NA,TRBJ1-2,TGTGCCAGCAGTTTATGGGCAGGGGGATGGAACTATGGCTACACCTTC,CASSLWAGGWNYGYTF
TRBV28,NA,NA,TRBJ2-2,TGTGCCAGCAGTTTATGGGGTCAGGGGGGGAACACCGGGGAGCTGTTTTTT,CASSLWGQGGNTGELFF
TRBV4-1,NA,NA,TRBJ1-6,TGCGCCAGCAGTGCGGGGGTTATTAATTCACCCCTCCACTTT,CASSAGVINSPLHF
TRBV6-5,TRBD1,NA,TRBJ2-7,TGTGCCAGCAGCCTCAAGGGACAGGGAGCCTACGAGCAGTACTTC,CASSLKGQGAYEQYF
TRBV4-2,TRBD1,few,TRBJ1-4,TGTGCCAGCGTCGACAGGGGTGAAAATGAAAAACTGTTTTTT,CASVDRGENEKLFF
TRBV19,TRBD1,NA,TRBJ1-2,TGTGCCAGTATTGGAATGGGACAGGAGTCGGGTGGCTACACCTTC,CASIGMGQESGGYTF
TRBV7-2,NA,NA,TRBJ2-3,TGTGCCAGCAGCTTAGTGGGGGCCAAGTCTCAGTATTTT,CASSLVGAKSQYF
TRBV2,TRBD1,NA,TRBJ1-2,TGTGCCAGCAGTGTCCCGGACAGGGAAAATGGCTACACCTTC,CASSVPDRENGYTF
TRBV10-3,TRBD1,NA,TRBJ1-1,TGTGCCATTTCTCCGGGACAGGGTGTATCAAACACTGAAGCTTTCTTT,CAISPGQGVSNTEAFF
TRBV20-1,NA,NA,TRBJ1-1,TGCAGTGCTAGAGATGATCCGGAAGCTTTCTTT,CSARDDPEAFF
TRBV9,TRBD1,NA,TRBJ1-4,TGTGCCAGCAGCGTCTCCGGGACAGGGGGTGAAAAACTGTTTTTT,CASSVSGTGGEKLFF
TRBV24-1,NA,NA,TRBJ2-1,TGTGCCACCAGTGTTAGGGGGGGTGAGCAGTTCTTC,CATSVRGGEQFF
TRBV19,TRBD1,NA,TRBJ1-2,TGTGCCAGTAGTATAGATCACAGGGGGTCCTATGGCTACACCTTC,CASSIDHRGSYGYTF
TRBV19,NA,NA,TRBJ1-5,TGTGCCAGTAGTCGGACGGGCGACAGCAATCAGCCCCAGCATTTT,CASSRTGDSNQPQHF
TRBV7-2,TRBD1,NA,TRBJ1-1,TGTGCCAGCAGCAGGGGGCCCCCTAACACTGAAGCTTTCTTT,CASSRGPPNTEAFF